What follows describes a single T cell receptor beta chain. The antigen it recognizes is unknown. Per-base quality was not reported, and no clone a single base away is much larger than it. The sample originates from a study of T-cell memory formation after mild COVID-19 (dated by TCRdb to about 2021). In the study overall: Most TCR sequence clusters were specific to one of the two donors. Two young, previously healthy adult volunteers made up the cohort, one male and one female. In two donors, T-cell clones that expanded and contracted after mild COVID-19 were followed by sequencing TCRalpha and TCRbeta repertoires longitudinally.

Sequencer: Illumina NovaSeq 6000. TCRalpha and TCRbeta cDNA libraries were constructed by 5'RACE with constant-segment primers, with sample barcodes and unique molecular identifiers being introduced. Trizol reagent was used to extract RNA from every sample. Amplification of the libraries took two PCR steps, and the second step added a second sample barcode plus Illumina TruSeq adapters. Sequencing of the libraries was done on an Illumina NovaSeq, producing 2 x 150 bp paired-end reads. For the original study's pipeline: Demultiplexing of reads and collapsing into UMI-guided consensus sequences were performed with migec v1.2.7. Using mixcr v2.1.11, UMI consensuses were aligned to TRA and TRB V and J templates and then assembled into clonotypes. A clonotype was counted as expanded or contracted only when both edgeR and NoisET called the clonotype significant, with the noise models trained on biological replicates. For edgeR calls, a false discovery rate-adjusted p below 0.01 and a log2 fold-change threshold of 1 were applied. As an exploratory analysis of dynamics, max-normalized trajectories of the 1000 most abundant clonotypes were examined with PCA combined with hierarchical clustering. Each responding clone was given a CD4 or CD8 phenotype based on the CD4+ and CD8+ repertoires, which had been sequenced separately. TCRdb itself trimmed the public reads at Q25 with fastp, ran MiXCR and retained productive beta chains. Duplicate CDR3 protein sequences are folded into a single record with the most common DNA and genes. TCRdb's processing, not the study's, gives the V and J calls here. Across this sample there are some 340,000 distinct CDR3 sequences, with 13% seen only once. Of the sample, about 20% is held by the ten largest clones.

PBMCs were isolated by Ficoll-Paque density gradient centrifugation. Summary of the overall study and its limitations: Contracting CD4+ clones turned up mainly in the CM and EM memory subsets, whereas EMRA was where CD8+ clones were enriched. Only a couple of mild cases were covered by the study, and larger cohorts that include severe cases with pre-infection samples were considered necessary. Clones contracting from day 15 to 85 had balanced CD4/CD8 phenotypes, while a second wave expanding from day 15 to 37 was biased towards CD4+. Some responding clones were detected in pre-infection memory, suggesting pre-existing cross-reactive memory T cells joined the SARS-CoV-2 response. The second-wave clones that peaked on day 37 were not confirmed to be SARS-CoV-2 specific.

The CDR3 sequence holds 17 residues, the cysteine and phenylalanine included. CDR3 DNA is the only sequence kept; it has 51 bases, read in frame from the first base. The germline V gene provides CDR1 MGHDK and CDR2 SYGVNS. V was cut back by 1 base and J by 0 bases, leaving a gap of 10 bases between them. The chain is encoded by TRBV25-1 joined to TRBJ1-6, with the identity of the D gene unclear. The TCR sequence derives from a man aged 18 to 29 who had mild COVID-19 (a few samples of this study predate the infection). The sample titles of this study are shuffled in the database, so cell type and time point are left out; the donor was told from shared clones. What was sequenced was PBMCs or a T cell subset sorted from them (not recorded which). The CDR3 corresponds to CASSESYASSYNSPLHF. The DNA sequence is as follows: TGTGCCAGCAGTGAATCGTACGCGAGCTCCTATAATTCACCCCTCCACTTT.